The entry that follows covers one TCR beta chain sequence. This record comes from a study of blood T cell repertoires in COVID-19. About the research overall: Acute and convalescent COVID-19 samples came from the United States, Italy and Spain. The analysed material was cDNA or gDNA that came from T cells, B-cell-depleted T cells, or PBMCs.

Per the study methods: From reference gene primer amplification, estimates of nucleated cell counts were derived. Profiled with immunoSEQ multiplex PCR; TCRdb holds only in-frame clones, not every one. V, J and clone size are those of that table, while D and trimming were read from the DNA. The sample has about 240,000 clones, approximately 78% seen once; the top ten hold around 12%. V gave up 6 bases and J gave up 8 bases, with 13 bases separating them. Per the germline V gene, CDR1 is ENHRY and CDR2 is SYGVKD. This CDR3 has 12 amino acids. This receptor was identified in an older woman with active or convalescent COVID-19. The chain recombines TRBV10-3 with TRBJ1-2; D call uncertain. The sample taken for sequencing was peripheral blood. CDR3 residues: CAIRRSGFGYTF. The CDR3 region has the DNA TGTGCCATCAGGAGGTCGGGGTTCGGCTACACCTTC.